The 2 T cell receptor beta chains presented below share a single source sample, sequenced in a study of cytomegalovirus exposure and HLA in healthy donors. The PCR made use of 60 Vbeta and 13 Jbeta primers. Profiling relied on immunoSEQ multiplex PCR, and the TCRdb table lists in-frame clones only, not all of them. The table lists 100,000 to 120,000 clones, 75% to 85% of them singletons. Sequencing was performed on PBMCs. These receptors came from a man in his late teens or twenties in good health and CMV-seronegative.

V gene TRBV10-3 combines with J gene TRBJ1-2, with D unclear. Germline V gene sequence: CDR1 ENHRY, CDR2 SYGVKD. CDR3 size: 12 residues. The V end was cut by 6 bases, the J end by 4 bases, with 9 bases between. CDR3 loop: CAIRAGAYGYTF. The CDR3 nucleotides are TGTGCCATCAGGGCCGGAGCCTATGGCTACACCTTC.

This chain uses TRBV5-1 with TRBJ2-2; 9 bases fit TRBD1. Germline V gene sequence: CDR1 SGHRS, CDR2 YFSETQ. V trimming: 7 bases; J trimming: 4 bases; junction bases outside the gene matches: 2. The CDR3 has 13 amino acids. This CDR3 is CASGQGSTGELFF. The CDR3 DNA reads as TGCGCCAGCGGACAGGGGTCCACCGGGGAGCTGTTTTTT. Full variable domain (rest looked up from reference TRBV5-1 and TRBJ2-2): KAGVTQTPRYLIKTRGQQVTLSCSPISGHRSVSWYQQTPGQGLQFLFEYFSETQRNKGNFPGRFSGRQFSNSRSEMNVSTLELGDSALYLCASGQGSTGELFFGEGSRLTVL.